The 24 T cell receptor beta chains given below trace back to one sample, sequenced in a study of CD8+CD57+ T cells in acquired aplastic anemia. TCR beta VDJ and CDR3 profiling used genomic DNA as template. From the reads, TCRdb called clonotypes with MiXCR, one entry per CDR3 protein. Found here are 310,000 or so distinct CDR3 sequences, 45% to 65% of them singletons; the top ten hold 1% to 1.5%. The authors sequenced patients whose flow cytometry had shown CD8+CD57+ cell expansion. The sequenced material came from sorted CD4+, CD8+, or CD8+CD57+ T cells (not recorded which) from PBMCs. The receptors come from a human donor with aplastic anemia.

This chain joins TRBV20-1 and TRBJ1-1, with 8 bases aligning to TRBD1. V lost 6 bases, J lost 3 bases, and 6 bases stayed unmatched. The CDR3 sequence is 13 residues long. CDR1 is DFQATT and CDR2 is SNEGSKA in the germline V gene (reference sequence). DNA for the CDR3: TGCAGTGCCGCCGGGACAGGCGACACTGAAGCTTTCTTT. It is translated as CSAAGTGDTEAFF.

V and J are TRBV7-3 and TRBJ2-1, with 9 nucleotides matching TRBD1. CDR1 is SGHTA and CDR2 is FQGTGA in the germline V gene. Trimming cost V 2 bases and J 15 bases; bases outside gene matches: 5. This CDR3 has 12 amino acids. CDR3 amino acids: CASSLGTGRPFF. Here the CDR3 DNA reads TGTGCCAGCAGCTTAGGGACAGGGCGACCGTTCTTC.

The rearrangement joins TRBV7-9 to TRBJ1-1; D perhaps matches TRBD1 (5 bases). The V end lost 7 bases, the J end lost 4 bases, and 13 bases lay between the germline ends. Germline CDR1 is SEHNR and CDR2 is FQNEAQ (reference sequence). CDR3 size: 13 residues. The CDR3 loop is CASIRGPGTEAFF. Written as DNA, the CDR3 is TGTGCCAGCATTAGGGGTCCGGGCACTGAAGCTTTCTTT.

This rearrangement joins TRBV24-1 to TRBJ2-2; 8 bases line up with TRBD2. Germline CDR1 and CDR2: KGHDR and SFDVKD. The CDR3 extends over 18 amino acids. V shed 9 bases, J shed 4 bases, and the junction held 18 bases outside the gene matches. The CDR3 coding sequence is TGTGCCACCCGACAAGCCTCGGGGGGGGGGGTGGTCACCGGGGAGCTGTTTTTT. It translates to CATRQASGGGVVTGELFF.

This chain connects TRBV29-1 to TRBJ1-2; D remains ambiguous. This CDR3 contains 11 residues. In germline, CDR1 is SQVTM, CDR2 ANQGSEA. V lost 4 bases, J lost 8 bases, and 11 bases lay in between. CDR3 bases: TGCAGCGTTGTATCCTTGCGGGGCTACACCTTC. It yields the protein CSVVSLRGYTF.

In this sample, this clonotype turned up many times. The V and J genes are TRBV7-9 and TRBJ1-2; no firm D call. CDR1 and CDR2 (germline): SEHNR, FQNEAQ (reference sequence). The CDR3 covers 12 residues. V shed 6 bases and J shed 3 bases, with 8 bases lying between them. The CDR3 spells CASRWSDYGYTF. CDR3 DNA sequence: TGTGCCAGCAGGTGGTCAGACTATGGCTACACCTTC. Full variable domain (rest looked up from reference TRBV7-9 and TRBJ1-2): DTGVSQNPRHKITKRGQNVTFRCDPISEHNRLYWYRQTLGQGPEFLTYFQNEAQLEKSRLLSDRFSAERPKGSFSTLEIQRTEQGDSAMYLCASRWSDYGYTFGSGTRLTVV.

The sample holds a few counts of this clonotype. The chain employs TRBV29-1 and TRBJ1-1; D might be TRBD1 (5 bases). The germline gives CDR1 SQVTM, CDR2 ANQGSEA. Trimming cost V 5 bases and J 6 bases, with 10 bases left between them. The CDR3 consists of 11 residues. In DNA, the CDR3 is TGCAGCGTTTATCCGGGACCTGAAGCTTTCTTT. This translates into CSVYPGPEAFF. Variable domain in full (rest from reference TRBV29-1 and TRBJ1-1): SAVISQKPSRDICQRGTSLTIQCQVDSQVTMMFWYRQQPGQSLTLIATANQGSEATYESGFVIDKFPISRPNLTFSTLTVSNMSPEDSSIYLCSVYPGPEAFFGQGTRLTVV.

A few counts support this clonotype. The chain joins TRBV29-1 to TRBJ2-7, with D possibly being TRBD1 (6 bases). The V gene lost 7 bases and the J gene lost 0 bases, with 16 bases spanning the gap. The germline CDR1 and CDR2 sequences are SQVTM and ANQGSEA. CDR3 length: 14 amino acids. CDR3 protein: CSATDQGSSYEQYF. CDR3 bases: TGCAGCGCTACTGACCAGGGGAGCTCCTACGAGCAGTACTTC.

The chain recombines TRBV6-2 or TRBV6-3 with TRBJ2-7; 10 bases match TRBD2. The germline CDR1 and CDR2 sequences are MNHEY and SVGEGT. J lost 5 bases, V lost 2 bases, and 0 bases had no gene match. The CDR3 runs 13 residues. CDR3 sequence: CASSYGLADEQYF. DNA of the CDR3: TGTGCCAGCAGTTACGGACTAGCGGACGAGCAGTACTTC.

Many counts were recorded for this clonotype. CDR3 sequence: CASSRGEQETQYF. CDR3 coding DNA: TGTGCCAGCTCACGCGGAGAACAAGAGACCCAGTACTTC. The V call is TRBV18, the J call TRBJ2-5; D is unresolved. The CDR3 contains 13 residues. The germline V and J ends were trimmed by 4 bases and 2 bases, with 8 bases remaining between them. Per the germline V gene, CDR1 is KGHSH and CDR2 is LQKENI.

The V gene is TRBV7-8, the J gene TRBJ1-1, with D tentatively TRBD1 (6 bases). The CDR3 extends over 15 amino acids. V was shortened by 5 bases and J by 1 base, with 14 bases between the two germline ends. In germline, CDR1 is SGHVS, CDR2 FQNEAQ. The CDR3 loop is CASSIKQGRNTEAFF. The CDR3 DNA follows: TGTGCCAGCAGCATAAAACAGGGTAGGAACACTGAAGCTTTCTTT. Supplemented by reference TRBV7-8 and TRBJ1-1, the full variable domain reads GAGVSQSPRYKVAKRGQDVALRCDPISGHVSLFWYQQALGQGPEFLTYFQNEAQLDKSGLPSDRFFAERPEGSVSTLKIQRTQQEDSAVYLCASSIKQGRNTEAFFGQGTRLTVV.

The V and J genes are TRBV19 and TRBJ1-5; maybe TRBD1 (5 bases). The V gene lost 9 bases and the J gene lost 7 bases, with 16 bases spanning the gap. The CDR3 runs 13 residues. Germline-derived CDR1 and CDR2 are LNHDA and SQIVND (reference sequence). The CDR3 nucleotides are TGTGCCAGCTCCAGGGCGGGTGGACAGCCCCAGCATTTT. Translated, it gives CASSRAGGQPQHF.

The CDR3 DNA sequence: TGTGCCAGCAGGGGCGGGACAGGGGTGTACGAGCAGTACTTC. Encoded protein: CASRGGTGVYEQYF. V usage is TRBV2 and J usage is TRBJ2-7; 10 nucleotides agree with TRBD1. CDR1 is SNHLY and CDR2 is FYNNEI in the germline V gene. V lost 6 bases and J lost 4; bases outside the gene matches: 6. The CDR3 contains 14 residues. Based on the CDR3 plus reference TRBV2 and TRBJ2-7, the full variable domain is EPEVTQTPSHQVTQMGQEVILRCVPISNHLYFYWYRQILGQKVEFLVSFYNNEISEKSEIFDDQFSVERPDGSNFTLKIRSTKLEDSAMYFCASRGGTGVYEQYFGPGTRLTVT.

In this sample, this clonotype turned up many times. The chain links TRBV7-3 to TRBJ2-3; 8 bases are shared with TRBD2. Germline loops: CDR1 SGHTA, CDR2 FQGTGA. V was clipped by 5 bases and J by 4 bases; unmatched bases: 11. The length of the CDR3 is 16 residues. In DNA, the CDR3 is TGTGCCAGCAGCCAGGGTTCAATCGGGGGGGCAGATACGCAGTATTTT. This translates into CASSQGSIGGADTQYF.

A note on this clonotype: Since no conserved phenylalanine or tryptophan closes the CDR3, a read error is the likely cause. The CDR3: CASSPAGGRVHEQYL. CDR3 sequence (DNA): TGTGCCAGCAGCCCAGCGGGGGGCCGAGTCCACGAGCAGTACCTC. The chain combines TRBV7-9 with TRBJ2-7; 9 positions match TRBD2. CDR3 length: 15 amino acids. V dropped 5 bases and J dropped 5; count of bases not matched to a gene: 10. Germline CDR1 reads SEHNR; CDR2 reads FQNEAQ (reference sequence).

The V and J genes are TRBV20-1 and TRBJ2-5; maybe TRBD2 (6 bases). The length of the CDR3 is 11 residues. The germline CDR1 and CDR2 sequences are DFQATT and SNEGSKA (reference sequence). V lost 0 bases, J lost 7 bases, and 6 bases lay in between. In DNA form, the CDR3 reads TGCAGTGCTAGAGACGGGGGGACCCAGTACTTC. Protein product: CSARDGGTQYF.

The V gene is TRBV2, the J gene TRBJ2-3; D is ambiguous. This CDR3 contains 11 residues. Germline CDR1 is SNHLY and CDR2 is FYNNEI. V lost 7 bases and J 4 bases, leaving 6 bases between the germline ends. CDR3 in amino acids: CASTTSDTQYF. The CDR3 nucleotides read TGTGCCAGCACAACGTCAGATACGCAGTATTTT.

V usage is TRBV6-5 and J usage is TRBJ1-1; tentatively, D is TRBD1 (5 bases). The germline V gene encodes CDR1 MNHEY and CDR2 SVGAGI. V lost 5 bases to trimming and J lost 4 bases, with 11 bases between them. CDR3 length: 13 amino acids. CDR3 coding DNA: TGTGCCAGCAGTGAAGGGGTAACCACTGAAGCTTTCTTT. Its translation: CASSEGVTTEAFF.

This chain connects TRBV7-6 to TRBJ2-3; 10 nucleotides line up with TRBD2. Germline V gives CDR1 SGHVS, CDR2 FNYEAQ. The CDR3 is 15 residues long. Trimming removed 5 bases from V and 5 bases from J; junction bases left unmatched: 7. The CDR3 is CASSQAGGPQDTQYF. CDR3 nucleotides: TGTGCCAGCAGCCAAGCGGGGGGGCCGCAAGATACGCAGTATTTT.

This clonotype was detected many times. The chain couples TRBV11-2 to TRBJ1-1; no definite D call. Germline lookup yields CDR1 SGHAT and CDR2 FQNNGV. The CDR3 runs to 13 residues. V dropped 5 bases and J dropped 4 bases, with 11 bases sitting between them. The CDR3 reads CASSPSPGTEAFF. The CDR3 nucleotides are TGTGCCAGCAGCCCAAGCCCGGGCACTGAAGCTTTCTTT.

This clonotype appeared a few times. CDR3 amino acids: CASSSGWGGSYEQYF. CDR3 bases: TGTGCCAGCAGCTCCGGCTGGGGGGGCTCCTACGAGCAGTACTTC. This chain links TRBV7-6 with TRBJ2-7, with 7 bases aligning to TRBD2. Trimming at V came to 4 bases and at J to 0 bases, leaving 6 bases not matched to a gene. The CDR3 consists of 15 residues. Germline CDR1 SGHVS, CDR2 FNYEAQ.

The chain uses TRBV20-1 and TRBJ2-5; D unclear. Per the germline V gene, CDR1 is DFQATT and CDR2 is SNEGSKA (reference sequence). This CDR3 contains 10 residues. Trimming took 2 bases from V and 3 from J, leaving 1 base between them. Written as DNA, the CDR3 is TGCAGTGCTAGAAAAGAGACCCAGTACTTC. Its protein is CSARKETQYF.

The rearrangement links TRBV7-3 to TRBJ1-6; D is undetermined. Trimming shortened V by 6 bases and J by 0 bases, and 6 bases separated the two germline ends. The CDR3 length is 14 residues. Germline CDR1 reads SGHTA; CDR2 reads FQGTGA. The chain's CDR3 is CASSKSSYNSPLHF. The CDR3, as DNA: TGTGCCAGCAGTAAGAGCTCCTATAATTCACCCCTCCACTTT.

The V and J genes are TRBV5-1 and TRBJ2-7; D might be TRBD1 (5 bases). CDR1 and CDR2 from the germline V gene are SGHRS and YFSETQ. The CDR3 has 11 residues. V was clipped by 0 bases and J by 10 bases, with 8 bases between them. The CDR3 sequence: CASSLEGRQYF. CDR3 DNA: TGCGCCAGCAGCTTGGAGGGGCGACAGTACTTC. The full variable domain, its missing parts supplied by reference TRBV5-1 and TRBJ2-7, is KAGVTQTPRYLIKTRGQQVTLSCSPISGHRSVSWYQQTPGQGLQFLFEYFSETQRNKGNFPGRFSGRQFSNSRSEMNVSTLELGDSALYLCASSLEGRQYFGPGTRLTVT.